The entry below describes one T cell receptor beta chain. This CDR3 is 15 amino acids long. The germline gives CDR1 SGHTA, CDR2 FQGNSA. V shed 1 base and J 3 bases; nucleotides not matched to a gene: 3. This record belongs to a study of blood T cell repertoires in COVID-19. Across the study: Nucleic acid was either cDNA or gDNA, and it came from T cells, B-cell-depleted T cells, or PBMCs.

TCRdb keeps only in-frame clones here, not all; method: immunoSEQ multiplex PCR. This sample has about 170,000 clones, with over 70% found just once. This chain joins TRBV7-2 and TRBJ1-5, with 7 bases aligning to TRBD1. The receptor comes from a woman in her 70s who had recovered from COVID-19. Sequencing was carried out using peripheral blood. The CDR3 DNA reads TGTGCCAGCAGCTTAGAGGGGGCCCCCAATCAGCCCCAGCATTTT. Translating it yields CASSLEGAPNQPQHF. Complete variable domain (other parts from reference TRBV7-2 and TRBJ1-5): GAGVSQSPSNKVTEKGKDVELRCDPISGHTALYWYRQSLGQGLEFLIYFQGNSAPDKSGLPSDRFSAERTGGSVSTLTIQRTQQEDSAVYLCASSLEGAPNQPQHFGDGTRLSIL.